These 23 T cell receptor beta chains were sequenced from one sample in a study of regulatory T cells in long-lasting Graves disease. Sample time point: persistent/refractory GD, antithyroid drugs over 5 years with positive TRAb. After RNA was extracted from PBMCs, the TCR library was made from it. Construction of TCR beta libraries relied on iRepertoire HTBI primers and on Arm-PCR targeting CDR3 regions. TCRdb passed the multiplex PCR reads through MiXCR, listing each CDR3 protein once. The sample has some 440,000 distinct CDR3 sequences; around 21% are singletons. Sample: peripheral blood mononuclear cells (PBMCs), taken when the disease was refractory, from a patient treated with antithyroid drugs. Source of these receptors: a female donor with Graves disease.

This clonotype was observed a few times. The rearrangement uses TRBV7-2 and TRBJ2-2, with D tentatively TRBD1 or TRBD2 (6 bases each). The germline V gene encodes CDR1 SGHTA and CDR2 FQGNSA. This CDR3 comprises 15 residues. V gave up 3 bases and J gave up 6 bases, with 14 bases separating them. The CDR3 protein is CASSFGGGRSGELFF. The CDR3 region has the DNA TGTGCCAGCAGCTTTGGAGGGGGGAGGTCCGGGGAGCTGTTTTTT.

J is TRBJ1-1 and V is TRBV15; D unresolved. V was cut by 0 bases and J by 2 bases, with 4 bases left in between. CDR3 length: 13 residues. CDR1 and CDR2 from the germline V gene are LNHNV and YYDKDF (reference sequence). The CDR3 loop reads CATSRDDNTEAFF. Here the CDR3 DNA reads TGTGCCACCAGCAGAGACGACAACACTGAAGCTTTCTTT.

This clonotype showed up many times. CDR3 region: CASSPYSGSNQPQHF. The CDR3, as DNA: TGTGCCAGCAGCCCTTACAGTGGGAGCAATCAGCCCCAGCATTTT. V usage is TRBV28 and J usage is TRBJ1-5; D is unresolved. The CDR3 runs 15 residues. In germline, CDR1 is MDHEN, CDR2 SYDVKM. Trimming pared 6 bases from V and 1 base from J, leaving 13 bases between.

The table lists this clonotype with many counts. J is TRBJ2-7 and V is TRBV6-5; TRBD2 aligns across 8 bases. Germline trimming cut 2 bases from V and 0 bases from J; bases unmatched to any gene: 9. CDR3 length equals 17 residues. The V gene's germline CDR1 is MNHEY and CDR2 SVGAGI. Here the CDR3 DNA reads TGTGCCAGCAGTTACGTTACGGGAGGGCCTAACTCCTACGAGCAGTACTTC. It is translated as CASSYVTGGPNSYEQYF.

The genes are TRBV27 and TRBJ2-3; a weak D match, TRBD2 (5 bases). CDR1 MNHEY and CDR2 SMNVEV come from the germline V gene (reference sequence). The CDR3 has 15 residues. V dropped 4 bases and J dropped 3 bases, with 14 bases sitting between them. CDR3 DNA sequence: TGTGCCAGCAGTTGGGAAGGGAGTGCGACAGATACGCAGTATTTT. This codes for CASSWEGSATDTQYF.

This clonotype was seen only a few times. The chain employs TRBV5-1 and TRBJ2-7; D not certain. Germline V CDR1 and CDR2: SGHRS, YFSETQ. CDR3 size: 14 residues. Trimming took 0 bases from V and 2 from J, leaving 9 bases between them. DNA of the CDR3: TGCGCCAGCAGCTTGGAGGACGGACCCTACGAGCAGTACTTC. Its protein is CASSLEDGPYEQYF.

V and J are TRBV4-1 and TRBJ1-2, with no clear D. Germline V gives CDR1 MGHRA, CDR2 YSYEKL. V was trimmed by 1 base and J by 3 bases, leaving 18 bases between them. The CDR3 runs to 17 residues. CDR3 nucleotide sequence: TGCGCCAGCAGCCAAGTTGAAAGGCCCTCAGGACACTATGGCTACACCTTC. This translates into CASSQVERPSGHYGYTF.

At least ten counts were recorded for this clonotype. The J gene is TRBJ1-1, the V gene TRBV15; the D gene is possibly TRBD1 (6 bases). Germline values: CDR1 LNHNV, CDR2 YYDKDF (reference sequence). Trimming removed 1 base from V and 5 bases from J, with 11 bases in between. The CDR3 loop spans 14 amino acids. CDR3 amino acids: CATSRVGGATEAFF. The CDR3 DNA follows: TGTGCCACCAGCAGAGTCGGGGGCGCGACTGAAGCTTTCTTT.

This clonotype came up many times. V usage is TRBV6-5 and J usage is TRBJ1-5; no clear D. CDR1 is MNHEY and CDR2 is SVGAGI in the germline V gene. V lost 0 bases and J 3 bases, leaving 15 bases between the germline ends. The CDR3 covers 17 residues. The CDR3 sequence: CASSYSAGEGINQPQHF. The CDR3 nucleotides are TGTGCCAGCAGTTACTCCGCCGGGGAGGGAATCAATCAGCCCCAGCATTTT.

The sample holds many counts of this clonotype. The chain uses TRBV6-1 and TRBJ1-5; 9 bases are a match to TRBD1. CDR3 length: 14 residues. Germline V gene sequence: CDR1 MNHNS, CDR2 SASEGT. V lost 5 bases, J lost 7 bases, and 6 bases stayed unmatched. Here the CDR3 reads CASSIQGAGQPQHF. The CDR3 nucleotides are TGTGCCAGCAGTATACAGGGGGCAGGACAGCCCCAGCATTTT.

Only a few counts were recorded for this clonotype. The chain uses TRBV19 and TRBJ1-5, with TRBD1 matching over 7 bases. The CDR3 totals 16 residues. CDR1 LNHDA and CDR2 SQIVND come from the germline V gene (reference sequence). After removal of 5 bases from V and 3 bases from J, the junction contained 10 bases not matched to a gene. CDR3 nucleotide sequence: TGTGCCAGTAGTGGGGAAACCGGGACAGACAATCAGCCCCAGCATTTT. This encodes CASSGETGTDNQPQHF.

This chain links TRBV28 with TRBJ1-1; the match to TRBD1 covers 9 bases. The germline CDR1 and CDR2 sequences are MDHEN and SYDVKM. The CDR3 covers 14 residues. After removal of 3 bases from V and 4 bases from J, the junction contained 3 bases not matched to a gene. This CDR3 is CASSLGQGTTEAFF. The CDR3 nucleotides are TGTGCCAGCAGTTTGGGACAGGGAACCACTGAAGCTTTCTTT.

This clonotype has more than one count but fewer than ten. V gene TRBV6-2 or TRBV6-3 combines with J gene TRBJ2-7; D remains unclear. The CDR3 is 11 amino acids. V lost 0 bases and J lost 10, with 7 bases in between. Germline V gives CDR1 MNHEY, CDR2 SVGEGT. CDR3 region: CASSYSTTQYF. The CDR3 DNA reads TGTGCCAGCAGTTACTCTACGACACAGTACTTC.

This clonotype came up a few times. This chain uses TRBV6-5 with TRBJ2-7, with D possibly being TRBD2 (6 bases). Deletions cut 0 bases from V and 9 bases from J, with 15 bases between. This CDR3 is 14 amino acids long. Germline V gives CDR1 MNHEY, CDR2 SVGAGI. The CDR3 coding sequence is TGTGCCAGCAGTTACTCGGTTAGCGGTATCGGGCAGTACTTC. The encoded protein is CASSYSVSGIGQYF.

The J gene is TRBJ2-7, the V gene TRBV29-1, with D possibly being TRBD2 (6 bases). CDR1 and CDR2 (germline): SQVTM, ANQGSEA. CDR3 length: 13 amino acids. The V gene lost 6 bases and the J gene lost 0 bases, with 12 bases spanning the gap. In DNA form, the CDR3 reads TGCAGCGTCGGAGGGGCTAACTCCTACGAGCAGTACTTC. Translation: CSVGGANSYEQYF.

The chain couples TRBV6-9 to TRBJ1-5; 10 nucleotides line up with TRBD1. With 3 bases clipped from V and 7 bases from J, the junction kept 9 bases outside the gene matches. Germline assignment: CDR1 MNHGY and CDR2 SVAAGI. This CDR3 contains 16 residues. The CDR3 protein is CASSYTSRDRGQPQHF. CDR3 in DNA: TGTGCCAGCAGTTACACCTCCCGGGACAGGGGACAGCCCCAGCATTTT.

This clonotype was detected ten times or more. The chain employs TRBV7-2 and TRBJ2-7; D possibly corresponds to TRBD1 (6 bases). Per germline, CDR1 SGHTA and CDR2 FQGNSA. Trimming left V 4 bases short and J 7 bases short, with 17 bases between. The length of the CDR3 is 14 residues. The CDR3 spells CASSSLQGFREQYF. In DNA, the CDR3 is TGTGCCAGCAGCTCCCTTCAGGGGTTTCGAGAGCAGTACTTC.

In this sample, this clonotype turned up many times. J is TRBJ1-4 and V is TRBV7-9; D is unclear. This CDR3 has 14 residues. V shed 5 bases and J shed 5 bases, with 12 bases lying between them. The V gene's germline CDR1 is SEHNR and CDR2 FQNEAQ (reference sequence). The chain's CDR3 is CASSRGNPNEKLFF. The CDR3 coding sequence is TGTGCCAGCAGCCGCGGGAACCCAAATGAAAAACTGTTTTTT.

This clonotype was counted many times. The gene calls are TRBV7-9 and TRBJ2-7, with D perhaps given as TRBD1 or TRBD2 (6 bases each). The CDR3 contains 14 residues. V dropped 2 bases and J dropped 5 bases, with 13 bases sitting between them. Germline V CDR1 and CDR2: SEHNR, FQNEAQ (reference sequence). The CDR3 is CASSLPGANHEQYF. CDR3 nucleotides: TGTGCCAGCAGCTTACCGGGGGCGAACCACGAGCAGTACTTC.

This clonotype was counted between two and nine times. V is TRBV6-2 or TRBV6-3 and J is TRBJ1-1; D gene unclear. The germline V gene encodes CDR1 MNHEY and CDR2 SVGEGT. Deletions cut 4 bases from V and 0 bases from J, with 9 bases between. This CDR3 has 14 residues. The CDR3 DNA is TGTGCCAGCAGTTTTCAAAAGATGAACACTGAAGCTTTCTTT. Translating it yields CASSFQKMNTEAFF.

The genes are TRBV11-2 and TRBJ1-1; 10 bases are shared with TRBD1. The J segment lost 11 bases and the V segment lost 6 bases, leaving 9 bases of the junction unmatched. This CDR3 contains 13 residues. Germline CDR1 reads SGHAT; CDR2 reads FQNNGV. CDR3 in DNA: TGTGCCAGCAGGAAGACAGGGGGCTTGATGGCTTTCTTT. Its translation is CASRKTGGLMAFF.

As for this clonotype: An end of the junction differs from the germline gene, which may be a read error. The chain uses TRBV6-4 and TRBJ1-6; a weak D match, TRBD1 (5 bases). The V gene's germline CDR1 is MRHNA and CDR2 SNTAGT. The length of the CDR3 is 15 residues. In DNA, the CDR3 is TGTGCCAGCAGTTACTCACGGGACGGTTATTCACCCCTCCACTTT. Its translation is CASSYSRDGYSPLHF.

The chain recombines TRBV30 with TRBJ1-1; D remains unclear. The CDR3 is 12 residues long. In germline, CDR1 is GTSNPN, CDR2 SVGIG (reference sequence). Trimming shortened V by 4 bases and J by 4 bases, and 10 bases separated the two germline ends. The DNA for the CDR3 is TGTGCCTGGAATGGGAGGCCCACTGAAGCTTTCTTT. Its protein is CAWNGRPTEAFF.